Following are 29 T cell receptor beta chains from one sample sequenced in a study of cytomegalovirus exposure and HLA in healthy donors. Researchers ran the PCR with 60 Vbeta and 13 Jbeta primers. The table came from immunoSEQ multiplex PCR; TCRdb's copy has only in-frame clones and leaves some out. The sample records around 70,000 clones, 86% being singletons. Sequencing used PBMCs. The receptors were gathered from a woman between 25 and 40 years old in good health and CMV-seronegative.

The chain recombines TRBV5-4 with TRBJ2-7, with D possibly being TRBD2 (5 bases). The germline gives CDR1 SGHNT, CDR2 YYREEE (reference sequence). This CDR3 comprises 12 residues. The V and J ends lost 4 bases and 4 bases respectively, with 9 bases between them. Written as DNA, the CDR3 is TGTGCCAGCAGCATAACTAGTTACGAGCAGTACTTC. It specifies CASSITSYEQYF. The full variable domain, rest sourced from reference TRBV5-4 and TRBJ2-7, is ETGVTQSPTHLIKTRGQQVTLRCSSQSGHNTVSWYQQALGQGPQFIFQYYREEENGRGNFPPRFSGLQFPNYSSELNVNALELDDSALYLCASSITSYEQYFGPGTRLTVT.

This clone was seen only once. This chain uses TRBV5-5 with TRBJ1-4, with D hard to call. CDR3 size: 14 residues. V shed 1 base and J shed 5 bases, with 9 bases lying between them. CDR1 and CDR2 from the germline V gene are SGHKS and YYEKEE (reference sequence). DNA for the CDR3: TGTGCCAGCAGCTTGCGAGGGATAAATGAAAAACTGTTTTTT. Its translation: CASSLRGINEKLFF.

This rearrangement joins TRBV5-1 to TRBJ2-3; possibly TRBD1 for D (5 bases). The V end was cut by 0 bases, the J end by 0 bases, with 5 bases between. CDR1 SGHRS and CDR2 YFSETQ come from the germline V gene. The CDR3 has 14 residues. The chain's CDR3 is CASSLGQSTDTQYF. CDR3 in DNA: TGCGCCAGCAGCTTGGGACAGAGCACAGATACGCAGTATTTT.

The chain's CDR3 is CASSRGTSGSTDTQYF. In DNA, the CDR3 is TGTGCCAGCAGCCGGGGGACTAGCGGGAGCACAGATACGCAGTATTTT. This chain connects TRBV13 to TRBJ2-3, with 12 nucleotides matching TRBD2. CDR1 PRHDT and CDR2 FYEKMQ come from the germline V gene (reference sequence). V lost 5 bases and J lost 0; bases outside the gene matches: 3. The CDR3 is 16 amino acids.

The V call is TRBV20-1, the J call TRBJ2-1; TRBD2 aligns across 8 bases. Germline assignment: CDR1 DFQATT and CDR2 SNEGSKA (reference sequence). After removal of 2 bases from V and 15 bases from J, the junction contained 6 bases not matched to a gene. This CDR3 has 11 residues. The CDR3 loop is CSARPGTSWFF. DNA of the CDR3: TGCAGTGCTAGACCCGGGACTAGTTGGTTCTTC.

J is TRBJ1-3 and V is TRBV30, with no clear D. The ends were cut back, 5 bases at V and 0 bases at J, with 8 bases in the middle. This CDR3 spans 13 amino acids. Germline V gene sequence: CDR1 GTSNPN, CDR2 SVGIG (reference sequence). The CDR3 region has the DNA TGTGCCTGGGACACGACCTCTGGAAACACCATATATTTT. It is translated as CAWDTTSGNTIYF.

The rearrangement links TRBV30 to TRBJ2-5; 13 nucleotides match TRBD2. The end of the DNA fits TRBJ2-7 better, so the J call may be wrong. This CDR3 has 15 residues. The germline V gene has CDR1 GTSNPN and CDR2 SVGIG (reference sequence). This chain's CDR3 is CAWRKTSGRAYEQYF. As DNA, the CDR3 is TGTGCCTGGAGAAAAACTAGCGGGAGGGCTTACGAGCAGTACTTC.

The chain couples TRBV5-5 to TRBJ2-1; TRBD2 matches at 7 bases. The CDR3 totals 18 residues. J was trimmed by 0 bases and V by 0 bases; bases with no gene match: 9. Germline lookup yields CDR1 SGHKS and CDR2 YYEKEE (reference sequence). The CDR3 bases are TGTGCCAGCAGCTTGGGATACTCGCGGGAGAGCTCCTACAATGAGCAGTTCTTC. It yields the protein CASSLGYSRESSYNEQFF.

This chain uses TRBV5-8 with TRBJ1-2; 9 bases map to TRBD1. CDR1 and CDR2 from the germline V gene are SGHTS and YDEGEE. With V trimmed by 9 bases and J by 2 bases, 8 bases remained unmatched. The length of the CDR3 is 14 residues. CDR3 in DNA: TGTGCCACTAGCTTGGGGACAGGGAACTATGGCTACACCTTC. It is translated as CATSLGTGNYGYTF.

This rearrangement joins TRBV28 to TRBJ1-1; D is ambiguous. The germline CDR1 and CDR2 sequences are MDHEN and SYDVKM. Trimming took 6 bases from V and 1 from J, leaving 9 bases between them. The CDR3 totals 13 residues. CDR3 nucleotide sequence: TGTGCCAGCAGGCCACACCAGAACACTGAAGCTTTCTTT. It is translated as CASRPHQNTEAFF. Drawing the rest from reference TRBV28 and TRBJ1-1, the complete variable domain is DVKVTQSSRYLVKRTGEKVFLECVQDMDHENMFWYRQDPGLGLRLIYFSYDVKMKEKGDIPEGYSVSREKKERFSLILESASTNQTSMYLCASRPHQNTEAFFGQGTRLTVV.

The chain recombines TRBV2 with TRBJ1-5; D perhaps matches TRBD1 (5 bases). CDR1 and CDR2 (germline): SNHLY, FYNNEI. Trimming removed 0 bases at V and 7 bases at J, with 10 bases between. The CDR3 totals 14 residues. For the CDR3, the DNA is TGTGCCAGCAGTGAAGCAGGGGTAGGCCAGCCCCAGCATTTT. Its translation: CASSEAGVGQPQHF.

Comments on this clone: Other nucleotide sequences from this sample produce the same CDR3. Here the CDR3 reads CASSQALAGGPYYEQYF. The CDR3 DNA reads as TGCGCCAGCAGCCAAGCACTAGCGGGAGGGCCCTACTATGAGCAGTACTTC. The gene calls are TRBV4-3 and TRBJ2-7; 13 positions agree with TRBD2. Trimming cost V 1 base and J 7 bases; bases outside gene matches: 10. The CDR3 is 17 amino acids. Germline-derived CDR1 and CDR2 are LGHNA and YSLEER.

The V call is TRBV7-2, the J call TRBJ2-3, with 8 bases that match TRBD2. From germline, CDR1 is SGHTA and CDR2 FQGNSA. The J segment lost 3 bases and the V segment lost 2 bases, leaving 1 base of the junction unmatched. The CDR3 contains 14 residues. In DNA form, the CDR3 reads TGTGCCAGCAGCTTAACTAGCGGAACAGATACGCAGTATTTT. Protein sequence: CASSLTSGTDTQYF.

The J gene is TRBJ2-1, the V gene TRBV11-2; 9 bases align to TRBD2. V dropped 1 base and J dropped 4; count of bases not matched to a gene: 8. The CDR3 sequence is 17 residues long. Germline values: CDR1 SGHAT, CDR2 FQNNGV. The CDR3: CASSLGDRLAGYNEQFF. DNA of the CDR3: TGTGCCAGCAGCTTAGGGGATCGGCTAGCGGGATACAATGAGCAGTTCTTC.

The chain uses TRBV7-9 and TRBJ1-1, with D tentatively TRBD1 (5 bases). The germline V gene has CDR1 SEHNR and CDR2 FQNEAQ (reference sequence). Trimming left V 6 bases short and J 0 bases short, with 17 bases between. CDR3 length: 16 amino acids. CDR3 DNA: TGTGCCAGCAGGGAGGTGGAGGGGATATTGAACACTGAAGCTTTCTTT. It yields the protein CASREVEGILNTEAFF. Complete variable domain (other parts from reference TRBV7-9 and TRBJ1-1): DTGVSQNPRHKITKRGQNVTFRCDPISEHNRLYWYRQTLGQGPEFLTYFQNEAQLEKSRLLSDRFSAERPKGSFSTLEIQRTEQGDSAMYLCASREVEGILNTEAFFGQGTRLTVV.

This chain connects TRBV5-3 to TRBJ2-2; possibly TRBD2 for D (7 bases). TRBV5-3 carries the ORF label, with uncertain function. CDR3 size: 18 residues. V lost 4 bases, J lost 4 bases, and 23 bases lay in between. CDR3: CARSRGGGGPSRTGELFF. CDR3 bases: TGTGCCAGAAGCCGTGGAGGGGGAGGGCCGAGTCGCACCGGGGAGCTGTTTTTT.

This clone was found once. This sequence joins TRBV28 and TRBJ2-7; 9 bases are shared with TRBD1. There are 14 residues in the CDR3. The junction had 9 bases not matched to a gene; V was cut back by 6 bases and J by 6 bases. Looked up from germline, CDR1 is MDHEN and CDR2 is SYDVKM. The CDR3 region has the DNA TGTGCCAGCAGGACCGGGACAGGGTCTCTCGAGCAGTACTTC. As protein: CASRTGTGSLEQYF. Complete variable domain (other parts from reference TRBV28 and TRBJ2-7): DVKVTQSSRYLVKRTGEKVFLECVQDMDHENMFWYRQDPGLGLRLIYFSYDVKMKEKGDIPEGYSVSREKKERFSLILESASTNQTSMYLCASRTGTGSLEQYFGPGTRLTVT.

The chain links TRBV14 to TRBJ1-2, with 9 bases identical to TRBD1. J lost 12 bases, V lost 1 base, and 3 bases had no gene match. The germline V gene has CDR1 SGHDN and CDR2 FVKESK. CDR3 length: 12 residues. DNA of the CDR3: TGTGCCAGCAGCCAAGGGGACAGGGCCCACACCTTC. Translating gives CASSQGDRAHTF.

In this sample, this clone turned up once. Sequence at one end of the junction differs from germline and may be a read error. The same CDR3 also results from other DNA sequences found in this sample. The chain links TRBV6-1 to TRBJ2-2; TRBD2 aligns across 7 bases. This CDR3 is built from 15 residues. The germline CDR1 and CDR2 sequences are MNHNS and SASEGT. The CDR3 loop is CASSEWAAGTGELFF. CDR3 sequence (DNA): TGTGCTAGCAGTGAATGGGCAGCGGGAACCGGGGAGCTGTTTTTT.

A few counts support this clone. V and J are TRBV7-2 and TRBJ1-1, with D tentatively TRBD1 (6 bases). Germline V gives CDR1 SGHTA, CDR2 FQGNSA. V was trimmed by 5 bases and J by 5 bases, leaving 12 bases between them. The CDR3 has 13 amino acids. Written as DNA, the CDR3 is TGTGCCAGCAGCACGACACAGGGTACTGAAGCTTTCTTT. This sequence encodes CASSTTQGTEAFF.

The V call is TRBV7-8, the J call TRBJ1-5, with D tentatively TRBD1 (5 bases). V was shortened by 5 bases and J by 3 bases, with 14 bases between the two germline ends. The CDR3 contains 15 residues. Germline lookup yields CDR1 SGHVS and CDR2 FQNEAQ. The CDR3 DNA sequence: TGTGCCAGCAGCCCCAGGACACCACCCAATCAGCCCCAGCATTTT. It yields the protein CASSPRTPPNQPQHF.

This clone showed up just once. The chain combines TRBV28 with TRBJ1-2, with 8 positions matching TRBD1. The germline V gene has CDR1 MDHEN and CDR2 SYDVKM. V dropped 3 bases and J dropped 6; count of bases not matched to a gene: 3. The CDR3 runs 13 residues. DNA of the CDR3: TGTGCCAGCAGTTTCCAGGGGGCGAATGGCTACACCTTC. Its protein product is CASSFQGANGYTF.

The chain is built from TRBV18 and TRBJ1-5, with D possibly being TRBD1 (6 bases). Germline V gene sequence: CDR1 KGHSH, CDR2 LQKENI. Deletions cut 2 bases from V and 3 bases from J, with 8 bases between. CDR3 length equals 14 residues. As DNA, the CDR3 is TGTGCCAGCTCACCAGGACAGTACAATCAGCCCCAGCATTTT. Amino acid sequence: CASSPGQYNQPQHF.

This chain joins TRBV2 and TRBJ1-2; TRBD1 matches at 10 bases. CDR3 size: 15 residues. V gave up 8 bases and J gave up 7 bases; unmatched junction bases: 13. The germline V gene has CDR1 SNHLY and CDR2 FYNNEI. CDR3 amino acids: CASQLTGTGEGGYTF. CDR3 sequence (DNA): TGTGCCAGCCAACTTACCGGGACAGGGGAAGGTGGCTACACCTTC.

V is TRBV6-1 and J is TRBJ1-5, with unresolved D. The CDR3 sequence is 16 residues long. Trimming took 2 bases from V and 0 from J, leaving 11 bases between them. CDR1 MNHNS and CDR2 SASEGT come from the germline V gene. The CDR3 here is CASSETGFYSNQPQHF. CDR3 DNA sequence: TGTGCCAGCAGTGAAACCGGGTTCTATAGCAATCAGCCCCAGCATTTT.

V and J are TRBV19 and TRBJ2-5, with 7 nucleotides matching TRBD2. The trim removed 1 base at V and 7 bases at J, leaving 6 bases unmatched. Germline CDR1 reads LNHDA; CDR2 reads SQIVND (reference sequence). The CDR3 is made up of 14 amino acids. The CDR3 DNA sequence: TGTGCCAGTAGTATAGGGACTAGGGATGGGACCCAGTACTTC. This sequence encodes CASSIGTRDGTQYF.

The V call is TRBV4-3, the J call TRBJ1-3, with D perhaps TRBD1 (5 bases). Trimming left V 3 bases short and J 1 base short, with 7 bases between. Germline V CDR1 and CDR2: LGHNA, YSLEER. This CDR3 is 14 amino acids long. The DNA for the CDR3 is TGCGCCAGCAGCCATCAGGGTTCTGGAAACACCATATATTTT. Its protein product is CASSHQGSGNTIYF.

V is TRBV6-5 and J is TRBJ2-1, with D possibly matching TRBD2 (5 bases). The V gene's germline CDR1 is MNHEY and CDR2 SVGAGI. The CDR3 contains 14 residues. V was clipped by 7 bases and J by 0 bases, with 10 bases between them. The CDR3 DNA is TGTGCCAGCAACACTAGAAGCTCCTACAATGAGCAGTTCTTC. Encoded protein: CASNTRSSYNEQFF.

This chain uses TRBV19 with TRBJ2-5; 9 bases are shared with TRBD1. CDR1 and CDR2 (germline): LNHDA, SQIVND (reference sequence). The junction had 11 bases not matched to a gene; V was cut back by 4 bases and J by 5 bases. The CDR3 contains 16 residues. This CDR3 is CASSTRGQGSRETQYF. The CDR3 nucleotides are TGTGCCAGTAGTACACGAGGACAGGGGAGTCGGGAGACCCAGTACTTC.